The T cell receptor (beta chain) described here comes from a study of shared clonotypes between healthy human individuals. Caucasian adults residing in Nashville, Tennessee made up all the donors. Here immunoSEQ multiplex PCR was the method, and the copy in TCRdb shows in-frame clones only, minus some. Among fewer than 2.5 million clones, more than 85% were seen once, and the ten largest hold 0.36%. Trimming took 5 bases from V and 8 from J; bases not matched to a gene: 16. The germline gives CDR1 MDHEN, CDR2 SYDVKM. CDR3 length: 18 amino acids. Whole-study findings and limits: Relative to memory subsets, naive subsets generally showed larger estimated richness. The rarefaction results pointed to incomplete sorted-subset sequencing despite large depth. With several donors compared, approximately 5.5% of naive CD4 clonotypes were shared.

In regard to this clone: Its antigen is as yet unknown.

The chain recombines TRBV28 with TRBJ2-1; TRBD2 matches at 12 bases. Material for sequencing was naive CD4+ T cells from PBMCs. Subset reported: CD45RA+ positively selected. The sequence came from a man between 18 and 35 years old in good health. Some clones in this sample may be carry-over from other donors' samples. CDR3 sequence reads: CASSPLGRASGRGDEQFF. The CDR3 DNA follows: TGTGCCAGCAGTCCTTTGGGCCGGGCTAGCGGGAGGGGGGATGAGCAGTTCTTC.